This TCR beta chain was recovered during a study of cytotoxic CD8 clonotypes in ibrutinib-treated CLL (dated by TCRdb to the early 2020s). For the study in its entirety: The cohort included about 15 treatment-naive and ten to twelve relapsed/refractory patients; 17 to 18 were IGHV unmutated. Longitudinal samples were available for about 30% of the 86 trial participants. On average, each sample had roughly 230,000 productive templates and more than 75,000 productive rearrangements. Samples at response were collected after a median of about 12 months of treatment, with a range of about 6 to 36 months. Responses were partial in approximately 24 patients and complete in 2; after median approximately 66 months follow-up, about 14 stayed in remission and roughly twelve progressed. Every sample from remission and from progressive disease was obtained while the patients were still on ibrutinib. Cryopreserved peripheral blood mononuclear cells were collected at three points: before therapy, at response, and at either sustained remission or disease progression. Paper-wide results and their limitations: Baseline clonality was found to be higher than that of age-matched healthy donors and was strongly correlated with circulating CD8+ T-cell counts. At ibrutinib response clonality went up, during sustained remission it held steady, and at progression it dropped back toward baseline. Public clonotypes were rare and either shrank or stayed stable during treatment, and the rise in clonality at ibrutinib response reflected expansion of private clonotypes. Lymph node repertoires were not examined, and the timing of sampling was not matched between patients in sustained remission and those whose disease progressed.

Per the publication, the time point label means: about a year on ibrutinib. For TCR beta library preparation, 1.5 to 2 micrograms of genomic DNA was extracted from cryopreserved PBMCs. Longitudinal blood samples from CLL patients on ibrutinib monotherapy underwent high-throughput TCR beta sequencing. The patients were enrolled in a single-center, open-label phase 2 trial of ibrutinib monotherapy. In regard to this clone: It has no known antigen specificity. No much larger clone exists at a distance of one base, and base qualities are not known.

Each clonotype received, on average, about 10x coverage in deep resolution sequencing performed on a MiSeq, where the target depth lay between 1 in 1 million and 1 in 200,000 T cells. TCR beta libraries were generated with the immunoSEQ hsTCRB Kit. The paper's processing steps were these. ImmunoSEQ Data Assistant and ImmunoSEQ Analyzer were used for data analysis, and V, D and J genes were assigned according to IMGT definitions. Clonality, which ranges from 0 to 1, was calculated as one minus the normalized Shannon entropy of productive rearrangement frequencies. Public clonotype analysis was restricted to overrepresented clonotypes comprising at least 0.05% of each patient's repertoire. Some 14 age-matched healthy donor repertoires from immuneACCESS served as clonality controls. This is the immuneACCESS table as TCRdb keeps it, with only in-frame sequences that have V and J called. A part of the clones is gone; compared with another copy, unresolved V genes explain less than half, and the rest is unexplained. D and trimming come from the DNA, and the V and J calls and clone size come from that table. The sample has about 200,000 clones on record, more than 65% of them singletons. Together, the top ten hold approximately 6.3% of the sample.

There are 14 amino acids in the CDR3, from cysteine to phenylalanine inclusive. This entry keeps only the CDR3 DNA: 42 bases, framed from base 1. CDR1 SGHRS and CDR2 YFSETQ were looked up in the germline V gene. V is clipped by 4 bases and J by 10 bases, and the sequence between their germline boundaries is 15 bases long. Specimen: PBMCs, collected after 12 months of ibrutinib treatment. This sequence originates from a human donor with chronic lymphocytic leukemia. The sequence joins TRBV5-1 to TRBJ1-6, and perhaps TRBD1 as D gene, on 6 matching bases. The CDR3 region: CASSLLTGSSPLHF. The bases are TGCGCCAGCAGCCTCTTGACAGGAAGCTCACCCCTCCACTTT.